These 25 T cell receptor beta chains were all obtained from the same sample, sequenced in a study of blood T cells in healthy people across ages. For the second PCR, which ran for about 7 to 12 cycles, a sample-barcoded 5' primer and a J-beta primer mix were used. TCRdb ran MiXCR on the 5' RACE reads and lists one entry per CDR3 protein. The data hold 980,000 or so distinct CDR3 sequences, with about 48% observed a single time. The sequenced sample consisted of blood. The receptors stem from a young man in good health.

The chain recombines TRBV20-1 with TRBJ1-1, with D possibly being TRBD1 (6 bases). CDR1 and CDR2 from the germline V gene are DFQATT and SNEGSKA (reference sequence). There are 14 residues in the CDR3. Trimming removed 2 bases from V and 7 bases from J, with 17 bases in between. CDR3 DNA: TGCAGTGCTAGACCAGCGGGGGGCTCACGTGAAGCTTTCTTT. Translation: CSARPAGGSREAFF.

The rearrangement joins TRBV7-9 to TRBJ1-2; 8 bases fit TRBD1. Germline CDR1 SEHNR, CDR2 FQNEAQ (reference sequence). The CDR3 consists of 15 residues. V lost 1 base and J lost 4; bases outside the gene matches: 5. CDR3 in amino acids: CASSLGLDRAYGYTF. CDR3 nucleotide sequence: TGTGCCAGCAGCTTAGGCCTGGACAGGGCCTATGGCTACACCTTC. Full variable domain (remainder filled in from reference TRBV7-9 and TRBJ1-2): DTGVSQNPRHKITKRGQNVTFRCDPISEHNRLYWYRQTLGQGPEFLTYFQNEAQLEKSRLLSDRFSAERPKGSFSTLEIQRTEQGDSAMYLCASSLGLDRAYGYTFGSGTRLTVV.

The CDR3 DNA reads TGTGCCAGCAGCCACTCCGGACTGAGACACACAGATACGCAGTATTTT. This translates into CASSHSGLRHTDTQYF. The chain joins TRBV3-1 to TRBJ2-3, with a tentative D call TRBD2 (5 bases). The CDR3 spans 16 residues. Looked up from germline, CDR1 is LGHDT and CDR2 is YNNKEL (reference sequence). Trimming cost V 3 bases and J 2 bases, with 15 bases left between them.

This clonotype is medium-sized by share. The gene calls are TRBV27 and TRBJ1-5; D is perhaps TRBD1 (6 bases). CDR1 is MNHEY, CDR2 SMNVEV, per germline (reference sequence). The CDR3 sequence is 14 residues long. Trimming removed 6 bases at V and 0 bases at J, with 9 bases between. The CDR3 loop reads CASRQGASNQPQHF. CDR3 bases: TGTGCCAGCAGACAGGGTGCTAGCAATCAGCCCCAGCATTTT.

The V call is TRBV29-1, the J call TRBJ2-1; no reliable D call. Germline CDR1 and CDR2: SQVTM and ANQGSEA. V gave up 4 bases and J gave up 9 bases, with 13 bases separating them. The CDR3 has 12 residues. As DNA, the CDR3 is TGCAGCGTTGCCCACGCACCAAGTGAGCAGTTCTTC. Amino acids: CSVAHAPSEQFF.

The chain employs TRBV20-1 and TRBJ2-1; D gene uncertain. This CDR3 region has 13 residues. Germline V gene lookup returns CDR1 DFQATT and CDR2 SNEGSKA (reference sequence). V lost 0 bases and J 4 bases, leaving 7 bases between the germline ends. CDR3 region: CSARDPGYNEQFF. CDR3 sequence (DNA): TGCAGTGCTAGAGATCCAGGATACAATGAGCAGTTCTTC.

This clonotype was seen only once. J is TRBJ1-2 and V is TRBV28; no clear D. V was clipped by 7 bases and J by 2 bases, with 14 bases between them. Germline CDR1 and CDR2: MDHEN and SYDVKM. The CDR3 has 14 residues. The CDR3 DNA is TGTGCCAGCACCCGGGTCTTTCCCAACTATGGCTACACCTTC. Translating it yields CASTRVFPNYGYTF.

J is TRBJ2-7 and V is TRBV24-1; 7 nucleotides align to TRBD2. The closer fit of TRBJ2-5 to the DNA end suggests the J call may be wrong. Per the germline V gene, CDR1 is KGHDR and CDR2 is SFDVKD. This CDR3 has 17 residues. The CDR3 region is CATSDLTEGGEVETQYF. The CDR3 DNA reads TGTGCCACCAGTGATTTGACGGAGGGAGGGGAAGTTGAGACCCAGTACTTC.

The rearrangement uses TRBV28 and TRBJ1-2; 10 bases are a match to TRBD1. CDR1 MDHEN and CDR2 SYDVKM come from the germline V gene. The ends lost 4 bases at V and 5 bases at J; junction bases unmatched: 10. The CDR3 length is 16 residues. CDR3 amino acids: CASSSLGQGEPYGYTF. For the CDR3, the DNA is TGTGCCAGCAGTTCCCTAGGACAGGGGGAACCTTATGGCTACACCTTC.

The chain links TRBV4-1 to TRBJ2-2, with D perhaps assigned TRBD1 or TRBD2 (5 bases each). The CDR3 spans 18 residues. V was trimmed by 1 base and J by 0 bases, leaving 15 bases between them. CDR1 and CDR2 from the germline V gene are MGHRA and YSYEKL. The CDR3 nucleotides read TGCGCCAGCAGCCAAGCAGGATTGCTGGGGGCGAACACCGGGGAGCTGTTTTTT. Translating gives CASSQAGLLGANTGELFF.

The chain employs TRBV5-1 and TRBJ1-5; the D is unclear. The CDR3 length is 13 residues. V lost 4 bases and J 5 bases, leaving 10 bases between the germline ends. CDR1 is SGHRS and CDR2 is YFSETQ in the germline V gene. Here the CDR3 DNA reads TGCGCCAGCAGCGATTGGCCTGATCAGCCCCAGCATTTT. Amino acids: CASSDWPDQPQHF.

In its sample, this clonotype was seen a few times. The rearrangement uses TRBV6-2 or TRBV6-3 and TRBJ1-2; D might be TRBD1 (5 bases). Trimming stripped 4 bases from V and 4 bases from J, with 16 bases between. This CDR3 contains 15 residues. Germline CDR1 and CDR2: MNHEY and SVGEGT. The CDR3 DNA follows: TGTGCCAGCAGTTTTATGACGGTCGGGGGCTATGGCTACACCTTC. Translating it yields CASSFMTVGGYGYTF.

Points on this clonotype: The junction departs from the called germline gene at one end, perhaps through a read error. V gene TRBV10-3 combines with J gene TRBJ2-7, with 12 bases matching TRBD2. This CDR3 contains 16 residues. The germline CDR1 and CDR2 sequences are ENHRY and SYGVKD. CDR3 bases: TGTGCCGTCAGTCCCGGGACTAGCGGGCCCTCTCGGGAGCAGTACTTC. It is translated as CAVSPGTSGPSREQYF.

The gene calls are TRBV12-3 or TRBV12-4 and TRBJ2-3; D not certain. The CDR3 consists of 15 residues. The ends were cut back, 6 bases at V and 9 bases at J, with 22 bases in the middle. The CDR3, as DNA: TGTGCCAGCAGCCGCATCCTGGTTGGAATCGAGACGCAGTATTTT. Residues: CASSRILVGIETQYF.

The chain has TRBV28 and TRBJ2-5, with 7 bases identical to TRBD2. The V segment lost 8 bases and the J segment 13 bases; nucleotides outside the gene matches: 10. In germline, CDR1 is MDHEN, CDR2 SYDVKM. CDR3 size: 11 residues. CDR3 nucleotide sequence: TGTGCCAGCTCCTCCGGGAGGTCGGCGTACTTC. This encodes CASSSGRSAYF.

This chain joins TRBV3-1 and TRBJ1-2, with 8 nucleotides matching TRBD1. The V segment lost 3 bases and the J segment 8 bases; nucleotides outside the gene matches: 8. This CDR3 is 14 amino acids long. Germline CDR1 and CDR2: LGHDT and YNNKEL (reference sequence). The CDR3 DNA reads as TGTGCCAGCAGCCATGACCGGGACAGGACAGGCTACACCTTC. Translation: CASSHDRDRTGYTF. Using reference TRBV3-1 and TRBJ1-2 for the parts outside the CDR3, the full variable domain is DTAVSQTPKYLVTQMGNDKSIKCEQNLGHDTMYWYKQDSKKFLKIMFSYNNKELIINETVPNRFSPKSPDKAHLNLHINSLELGDSAVYFCASSHDRDRTGYTFGSGTRLTVV.

The V call is TRBV12-3 or TRBV12-4, the J call TRBJ1-2, with TRBD1 matching 10 bases. The CDR3 length is 14 residues. V trimming: 5 bases; J trimming: 8 bases; junction bases outside the gene matches: 8. CDR3 sequence: CASSETGGLSGYTF. CDR3 bases: TGTGCCAGCAGTGAGACAGGGGGCTTATCCGGCTACACCTTC.

The V and J genes are TRBV27 and TRBJ2-1; 11 positions match TRBD2. This CDR3 comprises 15 residues. The junction had 7 bases not matched to a gene; V was cut back by 7 bases and J by 5 bases. Germline V gives CDR1 MNHEY, CDR2 SMNVEV (reference sequence). The CDR3 region has the DNA TGTGCCAGCATCACCGGGACTAGCGGTCACAATGAGCAGTTCTTC. Translation gives CASITGTSGHNEQFF.

This clonotype has at least ten counts. CDR3 sequence (DNA): TGTGCCAGCTCACCTGGCGTGGAGGAGACCCAGTACTTC. Amino acids: CASSPGVEETQYF. V gene TRBV18 combines with J gene TRBJ2-5; D unresolved. Germline lookup yields CDR1 KGHSH and CDR2 LQKENI. V lost 3 bases to trimming and J lost 5 bases, with 10 bases between them. CDR3 length equals 13 residues.

The V and J genes are TRBV5-1 and TRBJ2-3; 9 positions match TRBD1. The CDR3 is 15 amino acids. Trimming cost V 3 bases and J 4 bases; bases outside gene matches: 6. Germline V lookup: CDR1 SGHRS, CDR2 YFSETQ. CDR3 in amino acids: CASSWRTGEADTQYF. CDR3 sequence (DNA): TGCGCCAGCAGCTGGCGGACAGGGGAGGCAGATACGCAGTATTTT.

About this clonotype: At one boundary the junction diverges from the germline segment, which might be a read error. This chain uses TRBV4-2 with TRBJ2-5; either TRBD1 or TRBD2 may fit D (5 bases each). Germline CDR1 is LGHNA and CDR2 is YNFKEQ. This CDR3 spans 13 amino acids. The chain's CDR3 is CAGSQVGAGEQYF. As DNA, the CDR3 is TGTGCCGGCAGCCAAGTTGGGGCGGGTGAGCAGTACTTC.

This clonotype has just a few counts. This sequence joins TRBV27 and TRBJ1-5; 8 positions agree with TRBD1. There are 14 residues in the CDR3. From germline, CDR1 is MNHEY and CDR2 SMNVEV (reference sequence). Losses at the gene ends were 6 bases for V and 9 bases for J; bases not matched to a gene: 10. DNA of the CDR3: TGTGCCAGCAGCACAACAGGGGGTTATCTGCCCCAGCATTTT. Translated, it gives CASSTTGGYLPQHF.

V gene TRBV28 combines with J gene TRBJ2-3; D tentatively fits TRBD1 or TRBD2 (6 bases each). V was shortened by 1 base and J by 0 bases, with 11 bases between the two germline ends. CDR3 length: 16 residues. The germline gives CDR1 MDHEN, CDR2 SYDVKM. The CDR3: CASSLFLGGSTDTQYF. The CDR3 nucleotides read TGTGCCAGCAGTTTATTTCTAGGGGGGAGCACAGATACGCAGTATTTT.

This chain connects TRBV5-1 to TRBJ2-3; 9 bases are shared with TRBD1. The CDR3 is 15 residues long. In germline, CDR1 is SGHRS, CDR2 YFSETQ. The V gene end was trimmed by 5 bases and the J gene end by 1 base; junction bases not matched to a gene: 5. The CDR3 sequence is CASRSDRGGTDTQYF. The CDR3 nucleotides are TGCGCCAGCAGGTCCGACAGGGGGGGCACAGATACGCAGTATTTT.

This clonotype was seen a few times. The chain uses TRBV3-1 and TRBJ2-7, with a tentative D call TRBD1 (5 bases). The V gene lost 0 bases and the J gene lost 1 base, with 7 bases spanning the gap. This CDR3 comprises 14 residues. The germline CDR1 and CDR2 sequences are LGHDT and YNNKEL (reference sequence). The CDR3 region is CASSQDRVSYEQYF. The DNA of the CDR3 is TGTGCCAGCAGCCAAGACAGGGTGTCCTACGAGCAGTACTTC.